These 14 T cell receptor beta chains share one sample of origin, sequenced in a study of OX40 agonist ivuxolimab in advanced cancers. Assay: immunoSEQ multiplex PCR; the TCRdb copy retains only in-frame clones and omits some. This sample has around 140,000 clones, with approximately 90% found just once. The sample in question was CD4+ or CD8+ T cells sorted from blood, obtained in a trial of the OX40 agonist ivuxolimab. Receptor source: an adult with an advanced solid tumor such as melanoma, head and neck, liver or kidney cancer.

The chain employs TRBV15 and TRBJ2-5, with TRBD2 matching over 14 bases. The CDR3 has 17 residues. The J segment lost 5 bases and the V segment lost 1 base, leaving 6 bases of the junction unmatched. Germline loops: CDR1 LNHNV, CDR2 YYDKDF (reference sequence). For the CDR3, the DNA is TGTGCCACCAGCAGAGTTGGGACTAGCGGGAGATTCGAGACCCAGTACTTC. Translation: CATSRVGTSGRFETQYF.

The rearrangement joins TRBV25-1 to TRBJ2-7; TRBD1 or TRBD2 may be the D gene (5 bases each). Germline assignment: CDR1 MGHDK and CDR2 SYGVNS. V lost 8 bases and J lost 2, with 10 bases in between. The CDR3 length is 12 residues. CDR3 residues: CASEGTAYEQYF. In DNA, the CDR3 is TGTGCCAGCGAGGGGACGGCCTACGAGCAGTACTTC.

This rearrangement joins TRBV5-1 to TRBJ2-7, with D possibly being TRBD2 (6 bases). Trimming took 0 bases from V and 3 from J, leaving 13 bases between them. Per the germline V gene, CDR1 is SGHRS and CDR2 is YFSETQ. The CDR3 has 15 residues. The CDR3 bases are TGCGCCAGCAGCTTGGAGGAGGGTACAGTCTACGAGCAGTACTTC. Protein sequence: CASSLEEGTVYEQYF.

The rearrangement links TRBV18 to TRBJ1-5; a possible D gene is TRBD1 (6 bases). Trimming shortened V by 8 bases and J by 5 bases, and 13 bases separated the two germline ends. The CDR3 has 13 amino acids. CDR1 and CDR2 (germline): KGHSH, LQKENI. The CDR3 here is CASTRQEDQPQHF. CDR3 bases: TGTGCCAGCACGCGACAGGAAGATCAGCCCCAGCATTTT.

The chain joins TRBV7-2 to TRBJ2-5; D call uncertain. V dropped 4 bases and J dropped 2 bases, with 11 bases sitting between them. CDR3 length: 14 residues. Germline V lookup: CDR1 SGHTA, CDR2 FQGNSA. The CDR3 sequence: CASSYQTNQETQYF. As DNA, the CDR3 is TGTGCCAGCAGCTACCAGACCAATCAAGAGACCCAGTACTTC.

The V call is TRBV5-4, the J call TRBJ1-2; no clear D. Germline V gene data show CDR1 as SGHNT and CDR2 as YYREEE (reference sequence). This CDR3 comprises 15 residues. V lost 2 bases and J lost 2, with 13 bases in between. Here the CDR3 DNA reads TGTGCCAGCAGCTTTTGGGCGGCCACCAACTATGGCTACACCTTC. Protein: CASSFWAATNYGYTF.

The J gene is TRBJ2-1, the V gene TRBV18; D gene unclear. V lost 0 bases to trimming and J lost 0 bases, with 12 bases between them. Germline CDR1 is KGHSH and CDR2 is LQKENI. This CDR3 has 17 residues. The CDR3 DNA reads TGTGCCAGCTCACCACCCATGAGCGAGAGCTCCTACAATGAGCAGTTCTTC. Translation gives CASSPPMSESSYNEQFF.

This chain links TRBV9 with TRBJ2-1, with 8 bases identical to TRBD2. The CDR3 contains 14 residues. Trimming cost V 2 bases and J 10 bases; bases outside gene matches: 8. Germline V gene sequence: CDR1 SGDLS, CDR2 YYNGEE. The CDR3 sequence is CASSVSTSAREQFF. CDR3 in DNA: TGTGCCAGCAGCGTGTCGACTAGCGCGAGGGAGCAGTTCTTC.

The rearrangement uses TRBV2 and TRBJ1-4, with 8 nucleotides matching TRBD1. The ends lost 6 bases at V and 2 bases at J; junction bases unmatched: 2. CDR1 is SNHLY and CDR2 is FYNNEI in the germline V gene. CDR3 length equals 14 residues. This CDR3 reads CASRDRGTNEKLFF. Here the CDR3 DNA reads TGTGCCAGCAGAGACAGGGGCACTAATGAAAAACTGTTTTTT.

V gene TRBV19 combines with J gene TRBJ1-4, with D possibly TRBD1 on 5 matching bases. Germline V lookup: CDR1 LNHDA, CDR2 SQIVND (reference sequence). The V end was cut by 3 bases, the J end by 8 bases, with 16 bases between. The CDR3 contains 15 residues. The CDR3 region has the DNA TGTGCCAGTAGTATTTCAGGTCAGGGAGGGGAAAAACTGTTTTTT. Translating it yields CASSISGQGGEKLFF.

This clone occurred once. The gene calls are TRBV7-6 and TRBJ2-1, with 10 bases lining up with TRBD1. The J segment lost 9 bases and the V segment lost 1 base, leaving 12 bases of the junction unmatched. Germline values: CDR1 SGHVS, CDR2 FNYEAQ. The CDR3 contains 17 residues. This CDR3 reads CASSLVGTGTGVGEQFF. The CDR3 DNA is TGTGCCAGCAGCTTAGTTGGAACCGGGACAGGGGTTGGTGAGCAGTTCTTC.

The genes are TRBV6-5 and TRBJ2-1; D possibly matches TRBD1 or TRBD2 (5 bases each). Germline CDR1 reads MNHEY; CDR2 reads SVGAGI. This CDR3 region has 14 residues. Trimming stripped 0 bases from V and 8 bases from J, with 11 bases between. Written as DNA, the CDR3 is TGTGCCAGCAGTTACTCGGTGAGGGGTTATGAGCAGTTCTTC. Translated: CASSYSVRGYEQFF.

The chain recombines TRBV6-6 with TRBJ2-1, with a weak D call TRBD2 (5 bases). CDR1 MNHNY and CDR2 SVGAGI come from the germline V gene (reference sequence). V lost 6 bases and J lost 5, with 8 bases in between. The CDR3 has 12 amino acids. Here the CDR3 reads CASSPGNNEQFF. The CDR3, as DNA: TGTGCCAGCAGCCCGGGAAACAATGAGCAGTTCTTC.

This clone came up once. This chain links TRBV7-8 with TRBJ2-7, with D tentatively TRBD1 (6 bases). Trimming took 3 bases from V and 0 from J, leaving 9 bases between them. The CDR3 is 14 residues long. CDR1 is SGHVS, CDR2 FQNEAQ, per germline. This CDR3 is CASSLWTDSYEQYF. CDR3 bases: TGTGCCAGCAGCTTGTGGACAGACTCCTACGAGCAGTACTTC. The complete variable domain, with remaining parts taken from reference TRBV7-8 and TRBJ2-7, reads GAGVSQSPRYKVAKRGQDVALRCDPISGHVSLFWYQQALGQGPEFLTYFQNEAQLDKSGLPSDRFFAERPEGSVSTLKIQRTQQEDSAVYLCASSLWTDSYEQYFGPGTRLTVT.